The entry that follows covers one T cell receptor beta chain sequence. Followed over time, Seattle patients had been enrolled while infection was active. CDR1 and CDR2 (germline): LGHNA, YSLEER. Deletions cut 0 bases from V and 11 bases from J, with 11 bases between. The length of the CDR3 is 13 residues. This sample is drawn from a study of blood T cell repertoires in COVID-19. Study-level background: The United States, Italy and Spain were the sources of the acute and convalescent COVID-19 samples.

Clones were read by immunoSEQ multiplex PCR, and TCRdb kept only the in-frame ones, dropping some. The sample contains about 310,000 clones, roughly 90% of which appear only once. The rearrangement uses TRBV4-3 and TRBJ1-5, with D maybe TRBD1 (5 bases). Sequenced input: peripheral blood. This receptor was obtained from a woman between 40 and 55 years old with COVID-19, enrolled during active disease. The DNA for the CDR3 is TGCGCCAGCAGCCAAGATTCTTCACAGGCCCAGCATTTT. This translates into CASSQDSSQAQHF.